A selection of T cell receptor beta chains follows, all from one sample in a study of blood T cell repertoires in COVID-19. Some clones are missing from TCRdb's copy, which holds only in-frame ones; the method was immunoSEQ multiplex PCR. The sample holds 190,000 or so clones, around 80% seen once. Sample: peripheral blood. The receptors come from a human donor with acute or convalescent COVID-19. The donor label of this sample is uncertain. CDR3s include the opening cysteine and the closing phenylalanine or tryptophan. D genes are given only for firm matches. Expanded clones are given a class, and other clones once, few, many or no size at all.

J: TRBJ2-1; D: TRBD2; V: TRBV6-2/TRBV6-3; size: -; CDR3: CASSSGGLSYNEQFF; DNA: TGTGCCAGCAGCAGCGGGGGTCTTTCCTACAATGAGCAGTTCTTC
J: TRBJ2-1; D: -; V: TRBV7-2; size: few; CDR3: CASSLVGGPIDEQFF; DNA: TGTGCCAGCAGCTTAGTCGGAGGGCCAATCGATGAGCAGTTCTTC
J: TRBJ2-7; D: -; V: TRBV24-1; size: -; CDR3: CATSDWRGAEQYF; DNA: TGTGCCACCAGTGATTGGAGGGGAGCGGAGCAGTACTTC
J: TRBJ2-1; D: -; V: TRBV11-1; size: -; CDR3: CASSLRRDRSYNEQFF; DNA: TGTGCCAGCAGCTTAAGGCGGGATCGCTCCTACAATGAGCAGTTCTTC
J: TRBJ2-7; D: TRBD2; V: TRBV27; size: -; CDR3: CASSSPGLAIGAGEQYF; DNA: TGTGCCAGCAGTTCCCCGGGACTAGCGATAGGGGCTGGCGAGCAGTACTTC
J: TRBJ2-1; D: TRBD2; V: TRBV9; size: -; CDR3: CASSAFGLAGYNEQFF; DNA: TGTGCCAGCAGCGCTTTTGGACTAGCGGGTTACAATGAGCAGTTCTTC
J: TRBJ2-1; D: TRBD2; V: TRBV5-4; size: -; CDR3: CASSSGLAGGREQFF; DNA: TGTGCCAGCAGCTCGGGACTAGCGGGAGGGAGGGAGCAGTTCTTC
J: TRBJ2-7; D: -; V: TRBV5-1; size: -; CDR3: CASSLGGKSSYEQYF; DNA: TGCGCCAGCAGCTTGGGGGGCAAGTCGTCCTACGAGCAGTACTTC
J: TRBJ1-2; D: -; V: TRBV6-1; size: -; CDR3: CASSEATGTYGYTF; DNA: TGTGCCAGCAGTGAAGCAACAGGGACCTATGGCTACACCTTC
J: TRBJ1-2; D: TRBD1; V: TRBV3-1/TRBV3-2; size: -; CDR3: CASSQGTGNGYTF; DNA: TGTGCCAGCAGCCAAGGGACAGGGAATGGCTACACCTTC
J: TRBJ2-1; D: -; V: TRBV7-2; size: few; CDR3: CASSQGDEQFF; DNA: TGTGCCAGCAGTCAAGGAGATGAGCAGTTCTTC
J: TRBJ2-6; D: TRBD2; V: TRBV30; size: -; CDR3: CAWSVWAGVSGANVLTF; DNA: TGTGCCTGGAGTGTATGGGCGGGAGTATCTGGGGCCAACGTCCTGACTTTC
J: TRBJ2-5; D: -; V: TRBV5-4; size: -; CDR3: CASSLKQGQETQYF; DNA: TGTGCCAGCAGCTTGAAACAGGGACAAGAGACCCAGTACTTC
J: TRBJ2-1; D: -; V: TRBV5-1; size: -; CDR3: CASSLGQKNEQFF; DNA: TGCGCCAGCAGCTTGGGGCAGAAGAATGAGCAGTTCTTC
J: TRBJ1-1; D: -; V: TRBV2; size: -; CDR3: CASIGPAGRGTEAFF; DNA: TGTGCCAGCATCGGCCCTGCAGGGAGGGGTACTGAAGCTTTCTTT
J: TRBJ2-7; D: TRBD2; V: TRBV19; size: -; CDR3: CASSEPSGRGYEQYF; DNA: TGTGCCAGTTCCGAACCTAGCGGGAGAGGGTACGAGCAGTACTTC
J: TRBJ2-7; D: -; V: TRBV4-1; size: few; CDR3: CASSQGLVGGSQGEQYF; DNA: TGCGCCAGCAGCCAAGGCCTAGTCGGGGGTTCCCAAGGGGAGCAGTACTTC
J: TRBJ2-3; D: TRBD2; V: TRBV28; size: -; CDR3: CASSLSGRGTDTQYF; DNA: TGTGCCAGCAGTTTAAGCGGGAGGGGCACAGATACGCAGTATTTT
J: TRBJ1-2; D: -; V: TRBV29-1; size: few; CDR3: CSVEVQRTVGYTF; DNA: TGCAGCGTTGAAGTCCAGAGGACAGTGGGCTACACCTTC
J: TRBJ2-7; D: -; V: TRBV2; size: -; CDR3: CASIQDSYEQYF; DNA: TGTGCCAGCATCCAGGACTCCTACGAGCAGTACTTC
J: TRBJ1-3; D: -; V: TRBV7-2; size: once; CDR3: CASSPGGPLGAGNTIYF; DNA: TGTGCCAGCAGCCCGGGGGGCCCCCTCGGGGCTGGAAACACCATATATTTT
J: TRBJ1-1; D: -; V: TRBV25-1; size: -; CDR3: CASLGQLNTEAFF; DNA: TGTGCCAGCCTAGGACAGTTGAACACTGAAGCTTTCTTT
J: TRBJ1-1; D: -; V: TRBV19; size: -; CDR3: CASSYYRDTEAFF; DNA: TGTGCCAGTAGTTATTACAGGGACACTGAAGCTTTCTTT
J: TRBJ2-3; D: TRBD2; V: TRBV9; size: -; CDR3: CASSITSGRAGTDTQYF; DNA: TGTGCCAGCAGCATTACTAGCGGGAGGGCCGGCACAGATACGCAGTATTTT
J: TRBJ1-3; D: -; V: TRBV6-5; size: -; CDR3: CASSYAQGSGNTIYF; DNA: TGTGCCAGCAGTTACGCGCAGGGTTCCGGAAACACCATATATTTT
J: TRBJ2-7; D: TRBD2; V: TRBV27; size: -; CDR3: CASSTPREGLYEQYF; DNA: TGTGCCAGCAGTACGCCCCGGGAGGGCCTCTACGAGCAGTACTTC
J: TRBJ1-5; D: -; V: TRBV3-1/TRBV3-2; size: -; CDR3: CASRGSGPQHF; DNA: TGTGCCAGCAGGGGTTCGGGGCCCCAGCATTTT
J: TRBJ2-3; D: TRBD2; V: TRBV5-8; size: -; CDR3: CASSLALASGRTDTQYF; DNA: TGTGCCAGCAGCTTGGCCCTAGCTAGCGGTCGCACAGATACGCAGTATTTT
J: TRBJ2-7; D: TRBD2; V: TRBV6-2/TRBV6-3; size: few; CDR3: CASSDPSTSGIYEQYF; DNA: TGTGCCAGCAGTGACCCTTCGACTAGCGGGATTTACGAGCAGTACTTC
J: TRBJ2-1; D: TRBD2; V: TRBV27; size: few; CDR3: CASSRRSGSGDNEQFF; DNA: TGTGCCAGCAGTAGACGAAGCGGGAGTGGGGACAATGAGCAGTTCTTC
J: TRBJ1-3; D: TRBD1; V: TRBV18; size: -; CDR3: CASSPETGHGNTIYF; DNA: TGTGCCAGCTCACCAGAGACAGGGCATGGAAACACCATATATTTT
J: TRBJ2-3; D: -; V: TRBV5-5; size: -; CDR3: CASKFRSTDTQYF; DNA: TGTGCCAGCAAGTTTAGAAGCACAGATACGCAGTATTTT
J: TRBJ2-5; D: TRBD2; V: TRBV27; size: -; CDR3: CASSLLAGKETQYF; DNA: TGTGCCAGCAGTTTACTAGCGGGGAAAGAGACCCAGTACTTC
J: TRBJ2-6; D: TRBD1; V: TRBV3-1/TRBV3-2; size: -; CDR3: CASSIGDRGFHGANVLTF; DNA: TGTGCCAGCAGCATAGGAGACAGGGGCTTTCATGGGGCCAACGTCCTGACTTTC
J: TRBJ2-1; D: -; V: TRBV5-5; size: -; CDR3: CASTQTTGFSYNEQFF; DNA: TGTGCCAGCACGCAAACTACAGGGTTCTCCTACAATGAGCAGTTCTTC
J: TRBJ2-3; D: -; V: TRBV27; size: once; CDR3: CASVGGGGGTQYF; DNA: TGTGCCAGCGTGGGTGGGGGAGGGGGTACGCAGTATTTT
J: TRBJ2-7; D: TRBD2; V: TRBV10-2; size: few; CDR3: CASRTSGGLSYEQYF; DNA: TGCGCCAGCAGGACTAGCGGTGGGTTGTCCTACGAGCAGTACTTC